This T cell receptor (beta chain) was recovered during a study of T-cell memory formation after mild COVID-19. J was trimmed by 6 bases and V by 3 bases; bases with no gene match: 2. There are 15 residues in the CDR3. In germline, CDR1 is LGHNA, CDR2 YNFKEQ. TCRdb re-analysed the 5' RACE reads in MiXCR, keeping a single row per CDR3 protein. The sample has about 190,000 distinct CDR3 sequences; 15% to 20% are singletons. The chain couples TRBV4-2 to TRBJ2-1; 13 nucleotides match TRBD2. Sequencing was carried out using PBMCs or a T cell subset sorted from them (not recorded which). This TCR was sampled from an adult woman who had mild COVID-19 (a few samples of this study predate the infection). Cell type and time point are not known. The CDR3 DNA is TGTGCCAGCAGCCAGACTAGCGGGGGGATCAATGAGCAGTTCTTC. Translated: CASSQTSGGINEQFF.